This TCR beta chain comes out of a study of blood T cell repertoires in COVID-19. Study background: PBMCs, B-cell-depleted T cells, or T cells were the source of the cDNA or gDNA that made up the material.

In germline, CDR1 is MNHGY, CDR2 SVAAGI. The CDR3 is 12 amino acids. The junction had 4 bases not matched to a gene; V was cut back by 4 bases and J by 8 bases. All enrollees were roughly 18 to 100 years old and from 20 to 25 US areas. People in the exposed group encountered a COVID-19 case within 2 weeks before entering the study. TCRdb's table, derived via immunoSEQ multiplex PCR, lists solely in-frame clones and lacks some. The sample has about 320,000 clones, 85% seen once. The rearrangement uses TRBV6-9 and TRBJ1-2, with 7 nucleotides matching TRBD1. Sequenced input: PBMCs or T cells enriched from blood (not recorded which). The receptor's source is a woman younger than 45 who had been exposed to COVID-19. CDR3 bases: TGTGCCAGCAGTTCCGGGACAGACGGCTACACCTTC. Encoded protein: CASSSGTDGYTF.